One and the same sample provided the 18 T cell receptor beta chains below, sequenced in a study of T cell responses to AZD1222 COVID-19 vaccine. Sequencing was performed with immunoSEQ multiplex PCR; in TCRdb, only in-frame clones are kept and a portion is missing. The data hold 95,000 to 100,000 clones, with less than 85% observed a single time. The sample consisted of peripheral blood, taken 28 days after the second AZD1222 dose. The origin of the receptors is an adult who received the AZD1222 COVID-19 vaccine.

V and J are TRBV30 and TRBJ1-1, with a possible D match to TRBD1 (5 bases). The CDR3 runs 17 residues. Germline V gene data show CDR1 as GTSNPN and CDR2 as SVGIG (reference sequence). V shed 7 bases and J shed 0 bases, with 24 bases lying between them. The DNA of the CDR3 is TGTGCCTTTTCTAATTGGGGGAGACCCTCCATGAACACTGAAGCTTTCTTT. This sequence encodes CAFSNWGRPSMNTEAFF.

The CDR3 loop is CASSKVATYEAFF. DNA for the CDR3: TGTGCCAGCTCAAAGGTGGCAACCTATGAAGCTTTCTTT. The V gene is TRBV18, the J gene TRBJ1-1; D not certain. V dropped 5 bases and J dropped 7 bases, with 14 bases sitting between them. Germline V gene data show CDR1 as KGHSH and CDR2 as LQKENI. This CDR3 is 13 amino acids long.

The genes are TRBV18 and TRBJ1-1; D uncertain. The CDR3 has 13 amino acids. Germline V lookup: CDR1 KGHSH, CDR2 LQKENI. The ends were cut back, 8 bases at V and 3 bases at J, with 13 bases in the middle. In nucleotides, the CDR3 is TGTGCCAGCCGCGTCGGGGTGGACACTGAAGCTTTCTTT. As protein: CASRVGVDTEAFF.

The sample holds one count of this clone. The J gene is TRBJ2-1, the V gene TRBV2; 12 bases align to TRBD2. V shed 6 bases and J 0 bases; nucleotides not matched to a gene: 3. Germline assignment: CDR1 SNHLY and CDR2 FYNNEI. The CDR3 is 16 residues long. The DNA for the CDR3 is TGTGCCAGCAGGCTACTAGCGGGGGGCTCCTACAATGAGCAGTTCTTC. It encodes CASRLLAGGSYNEQFF. Drawing the rest from reference TRBV2 and TRBJ2-1, the complete variable domain is EPEVTQTPSHQVTQMGQEVILRCVPISNHLYFYWYRQILGQKVEFLVSFYNNEISEKSEIFDDQFSVERPDGSNFTLKIRSTKLEDSAMYFCASRLLAGGSYNEQFFGPGTRLTVL.

The chain employs TRBV6-6 and TRBJ2-1; 9 positions agree with TRBD1. Germline lookup yields CDR1 MNHNY and CDR2 SVGAGI (reference sequence). The CDR3 contains 16 residues. V lost 6 bases, J lost 7 bases, and 13 bases stayed unmatched. The CDR3 DNA reads as TGTGCCAGCAGCCGCACGGGACAGGGAAGTCGGAATGAGCAGTTCTTC. It translates to CASSRTGQGSRNEQFF.

The CDR3 sequence is CASRIQGLGIYEQYF. The CDR3 nucleotides are TGTGCCAGTAGAATACAGGGGCTCGGGATCTACGAGCAGTACTTC. The chain is built from TRBV19 and TRBJ2-7; TRBD1 matches at 7 bases. CDR3 length equals 15 residues. Germline CDR1 LNHDA, CDR2 SQIVND (reference sequence). The V segment lost 6 bases and the J segment 3 bases; nucleotides outside the gene matches: 11.

The J gene is TRBJ1-6, the V gene TRBV2; 9 bases agree with TRBD1. V lost 5 bases and J lost 7; bases outside the gene matches: 3. The length of the CDR3 is 14 residues. CDR1 SNHLY and CDR2 FYNNEI come from the germline V gene. CDR3 nucleotides: TGTGCCAGCAGTACACAGGGGGCGAATTCACCCCTCCACTTT. Protein: CASSTQGANSPLHF.

The V gene is TRBV9, the J gene TRBJ2-3; possible D gene TRBD2, 7 bases. The CDR3 runs to 18 residues. Germline lookup yields CDR1 SGDLS and CDR2 YYNGEE. V lost 3 bases and J 2 bases, leaving 22 bases between the germline ends. The CDR3 sequence: CASSALGGGGGNTDTQYF. The CDR3 nucleotides read TGTGCCAGCAGCGCCCTCGGGGGAGGGGGGGGTAACACAGATACGCAGTATTTT. Together with reference TRBV9 and TRBJ2-3, the CDR3 gives the full variable domain: DSGVTQTPKHLITATGQRVTLRCSPRSGDLSVYWYQQSLDQGLQFLIQYYNGEERAKGNILERFSAQQFPDLHSELNLSSLELGDSALYFCASSALGGGGGNTDTQYFGPGTRLTVL.

CDR3 bases: TGCGCCAGATACTACGAGCAGTACTTC. It translates to CARYYEQYF. This chain uses TRBV23-1 with TRBJ2-7; D is undetermined. TRBV23-1 is an open reading frame whose function is uncertain. The CDR3 runs to 9 residues. Deletions cut 9 bases from V and 3 bases from J, with 3 bases between.

This clone has only one observation. V and J are TRBV10-1 and TRBJ1-6; D gene uncertain. CDR3 length: 13 residues. V lost 2 bases and J lost 9, with 8 bases in between. The V gene's germline CDR1 is WNHNN and CDR2 SYGVQD (reference sequence). The CDR3 sequence is CASSEKGTSPLHF. CDR3 nucleotides: TGCGCCAGCAGTGAGAAAGGCACTTCACCCCTCCACTTT.

This chain uses TRBV11-1 with TRBJ2-5; no reliable D call. From germline, CDR1 is SGHAT and CDR2 FQDESV (reference sequence). The CDR3 is 11 residues long. V was clipped by 5 bases and J by 0 bases, with 1 base between them. CDR3: CASSNQETQYF. CDR3 nucleotide sequence: TGTGCCAGCAGCAACCAAGAGACCCAGTACTTC.

The J gene is TRBJ2-4, the V gene TRBV12-1; TRBD1 is taken as the D call from the table, unchecked against the DNA. TRBV12-1 is marked as a pseudogene. This CDR3 comprises 21 residues. The CDR3 bases are TGTGCCAGCAGCCCGGGACAGGGGAGACCCGGGGGGTCTTTTATAAAAAACATTCAGTACTTC. It translates to CASSPGQGRPGGSFIKNIQYF.

The chain links TRBV7-2 to TRBJ1-4; tentative D call: TRBD1 (5 bases). The length of the CDR3 is 14 residues. Germline CDR1 and CDR2: SGHTA and FQGNSA. V was trimmed by 4 bases and J by 4 bases, leaving 10 bases between them. CDR3 sequence (DNA): TGTGCCAGCAGCTATCAGGGAATTAATGAAAAACTGTTTTTT. Protein product: CASSYQGINEKLFF.

This clone turned up a few times. The genes are TRBV7-2 and TRBJ2-2; no definite D call. The length of the CDR3 is 13 residues. Germline V lookup: CDR1 SGHTA, CDR2 FQGNSA. The V end was cut by 2 bases, the J end by 6 bases, with 7 bases between. For the CDR3, the DNA is TGTGCCAGCAGCTTAATCTCGTCCGGGGAGCTGTTTTTT. It yields the protein CASSLISSGELFF.

The rearrangement uses TRBV19 and TRBJ1-1; D not resolved. The V gene's germline CDR1 is LNHDA and CDR2 SQIVND (reference sequence). Trimming pared 5 bases from V and 0 bases from J, leaving 10 bases between. There are 14 residues in the CDR3. CDR3 in DNA: TGTGCCAGTAGTCGTCCAGACATGAACACTGAAGCTTTCTTT. It specifies CASSRPDMNTEAFF.

CDR3 sequence: CATSDPGTGNTGELFF. The CDR3 bases are TGTGCCACCAGTGATCCCGGGACAGGGAACACCGGGGAGCTGTTTTTT. The chain carries TRBV24-1 and TRBJ2-2; 8 positions agree with TRBD1. The CDR3 covers 16 residues. The J segment lost 1 base and the V segment lost 3 bases, leaving 3 bases of the junction unmatched. Looked up from germline, CDR1 is KGHDR and CDR2 is SFDVKD.

CDR3 amino acids: CASDRGLVVPDTQYF. For the CDR3, the DNA is TGCGCCAGCGACCGGGGTCTAGTTGTCCCAGATACGCAGTATTTT. The rearrangement links TRBV10-2 to TRBJ2-3, with D maybe TRBD2 (5 bases). Germline V gene sequence: CDR1 WSHSY, CDR2 SAAADI. The CDR3 is 15 amino acids. V was clipped by 8 bases and J by 4 bases, with 19 bases between them.

This clone was seen only a few times. This sequence joins TRBV27 and TRBJ2-1, with D possibly being TRBD1 or TRBD2 (6 bases each). The germline V and J ends were trimmed by 7 bases and 0 bases, with 16 bases remaining between them. The CDR3 runs to 16 residues. Germline values: CDR1 MNHEY, CDR2 SMNVEV (reference sequence). Written as DNA, the CDR3 is TGTGCCAGCACTAAAGGGGGGCGTATCTCCTACAATGAGCAGTTCTTC. Its protein is CASTKGGRISYNEQFF.